A selection of T cell receptor beta chains follows, all from one sample in a study of blood T cells in healthy people across ages. TCRdb re-called the 5' RACE reads with MiXCR, one entry per CDR3 protein. There are 790,000 or so distinct CDR3 sequences in the sample; more than 50% occur only once, and roughly 24% lies in the top ten. What was sequenced was blood. The receptors originated from a man in his forties or fifties in good health. The CDR3 runs from the conserved cysteine through the conserved F or W. Fields, in order: J gene, V gene, CDR3 protein.

TRBJ2-5	TRBV20-1	CSACLDSGTQETQYF
TRBJ2-5	TRBV12-3/TRBV12-4	CASSFRLADKEKYQETQYF
TRBJ2-5	TRBV7-2	CASSLEKGQETQYF
TRBJ2-7	TRBV10-3	CAISDPGVAGGPYEQYF
TRBJ1-5	TRBV24-1	CATSDSGGRAISGNQPQHF
TRBJ2-2	TRBV29-1	CSVRDAGELFF
TRBJ1-5	TRBV7-9	CASSLEGNSNQPQHF
TRBJ2-3	TRBV28	CASSKAGDLDTQYF
TRBJ2-1	TRBV6-5	CASSYSVLAGEQFF
TRBJ2-7	TRBV28	CASSYPGQGLRVTYEQYF
TRBJ2-3	TRBV11-2	CASSLEGLAGGADTQYF
TRBJ1-2	TRBV20-1	CSASGDSTNYGYTF
TRBJ2-5	TRBV7-9	CASSLRLGEETQYF
TRBJ2-6	TRBV6-5	CASSYSITLGGSGANVLTF
TRBJ2-1	TRBV5-1	CASSLAELARYNEQFF
TRBJ2-5	TRBV29-1	CSVGRGNQETQYF
TRBJ2-3	TRBV21-1	CASKNPDGSTDTQYF
TRBJ2-6	TRBV5-1	CASSSTPMIGSGANVLTF
TRBJ1-1	TRBV5-8	CASSGSRLSTEAFF
TRBJ2-7	TRBV3-1	CASSQDRGNEQYF
TRBJ2-7	TRBV20-1	CSARDLLGQTGEQYF
TRBJ2-3	TRBV9	CASSAAGVVSSTDTQYF
TRBJ1-1	TRBV29-1	CSVVDRAPREAFF
TRBJ2-7	TRBV11-2	CASSLVRGYEQYF
TRBJ2-5	TRBV2	CASRDGLRETQYF
TRBJ2-7	TRBV20-1	CSASKREQGEQYF
TRBJ2-1	TRBV11-2	CASSLRPGQGASAQGSYNEQFF
TRBJ2-1	TRBV11-2	CASSLIAASYNEQFF
TRBJ2-7	TRBV5-1	CASSLGQGSYEQYF
TRBJ1-6	TRBV7-3	CASSLNRWPNSPLHF
TRBJ2-7	TRBV6-1	CASSEEVNTYEQYF
TRBJ1-1	TRBV5-1	CASSSNRGAHTEAFF
TRBJ1-5	TRBV12-3/TRBV12-4	CASSYTPGQGYNQPQHF
TRBJ2-1	TRBV29-1	CSGGLADNEQFF
-	TRBV27	CASSHGTSSYNEQYF
TRBJ2-3	TRBV12-3/TRBV12-4	CASSYGPDTQYF
TRBJ2-5	TRBV5-5	CASSLGTGKGETQYF
TRBJ2-5	TRBV2	CASSNPGIQETQYF
TRBJ1-4	TRBV20-1	CSAPPPTGVGEKLFF
TRBJ1-2	TRBV27	CASSLSPQGGYGYTF